This TCR beta chain was documented in a study of CXCR3-negative and CXCR3-positive naive CD8 T cells. The CDR3 sequence is 15 residues long. 5' RACE with UMI labels generated the TRB cDNA libraries. TCRdb re-called the 5' RACE reads; every CDR3 protein appears as one record, without DNA. The sample's table shows about 62,000 distinct CDR3 sequences. The genes are TRBV12-3 or TRBV12-4 and TRBJ1-1; TCRdb's D call, TRBD1, is unchecked because there is no DNA. This receptor was taken from a human donor in good health. Some clones in this sample may be carry-over from other donors' samples. The sequenced material came from naive CXCR3- CD8+ T cells from blood. The subset was: CD45RO-CCR7+CD27+CD95- naive CD8+ T cells lacking CXCR3 (TNR3-). The CDR3 reads CASSSVGTGYPEAFF.